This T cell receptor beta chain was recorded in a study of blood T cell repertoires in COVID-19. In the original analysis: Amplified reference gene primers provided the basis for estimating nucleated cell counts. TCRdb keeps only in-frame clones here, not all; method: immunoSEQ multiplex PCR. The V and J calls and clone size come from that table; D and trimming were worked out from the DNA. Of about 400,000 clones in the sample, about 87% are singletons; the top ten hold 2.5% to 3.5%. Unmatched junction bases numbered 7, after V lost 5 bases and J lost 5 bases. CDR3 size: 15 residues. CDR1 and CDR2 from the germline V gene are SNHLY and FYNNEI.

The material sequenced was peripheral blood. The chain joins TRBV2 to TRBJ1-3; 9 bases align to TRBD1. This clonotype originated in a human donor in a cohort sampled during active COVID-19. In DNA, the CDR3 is TGTGCCAGCAGTCCTGACAGGGGGGACCGAAACACCATATATTTT. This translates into CASSPDRGDRNTIYF. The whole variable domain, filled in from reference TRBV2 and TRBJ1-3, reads EPEVTQTPSHQVTQMGQEVILRCVPISNHLYFYWYRQILGQKVEFLVSFYNNEISEKSEIFDDQFSVERPDGSNFTLKIRSTKLEDSAMYFCASSPDRGDRNTIYFGEGSWLTVV.